Described below is a single TCR beta chain sequence and its context. No antigen is known for it. The read ends 3 residues before the CDR3 terminus; that terminus is restored from the germline J gene. The data stem from a study of T cells in women clearing cervical HPV infection. Study outcomes and limitations: CIN3+ cases had significantly higher TCR repertoire richness than controls, but evenness did not differ.

The table came from immunoSEQ multiplex PCR; TCRdb's copy has only in-frame clones and leaves some out. The data include roughly 47,000 clones; the top ten clones carry less than 40%. CDR3 length equals 14 residues. Germline V gene lookup returns CDR1 SGHTA and CDR2 FQGNSA. The V segment lost 4 bases and the J segment 4 bases; nucleotides outside the gene matches: 6. The specimen sequenced was blood buffy coat. This clonotype was sampled from a woman aged 18 to 75 with a cervical HPV16 infection that either progressed to CIN3+ or cleared (not recorded which). The chain employs TRBV7-2 and TRBJ1-2; 7 bases are shared with TRBD1. The CDR3 spells CASSSLDRPYGYTF. CDR3 bases read: TGTGCCAGCAGCTCCCTGGACAGGCCCTATGGC. Variable domain in full (rest from reference TRBV7-2 and TRBJ1-2): GAGVSQSPSNKVTEKGKDVELRCDPISGHTALYWYRQSLGQGLEFLIYFQGNSAPDKSGLPSDRFSAERTGGSVSTLTIQRTQQEDSAVYLCASSSLDRPYGYTFGSGTRLTVV.